Each of the 27 T cell receptor beta chains below was sequenced from the same sample in a study of cytomegalovirus exposure and HLA in healthy donors. The PCR used 60 Vbeta and 13 Jbeta primers. Repertoires were generated with immunoSEQ multiplex PCR, while TCRdb's copy carries only in-frame clones and drops some. Of around 100,000 clones listed, around 80% are singletons. Specimen: PBMCs. These receptor sequences come from a female donor in good health and CMV-seropositive.

This chain uses TRBV27 with TRBJ1-5; tentative D call: TRBD1 (6 bases). Per germline, CDR1 MNHEY and CDR2 SMNVEV (reference sequence). This CDR3 spans 17 amino acids. V was shortened by 6 bases and J by 5 bases, with 23 bases between the two germline ends. In nucleotides, the CDR3 is TGTGCCAGCAGCCCCAGGCCCCGGGGGGCATCTGATCAGCCCCAGCATTTT. It is translated as CASSPRPRGASDQPQHF.

The chain employs TRBV6-5 and TRBJ2-1; TRBD2 matches at 10 bases. The CDR3 is made up of 15 amino acids. J gave up 6 bases and V 6 bases, and 8 bases lay outside the gene matches. The germline V gene encodes CDR1 MNHEY and CDR2 SVGAGI. CDR3 amino acids: CASRVAGGISNEQFF. The CDR3 coding sequence is TGTGCCAGCAGAGTAGCGGGAGGAATATCCAATGAGCAGTTCTTC.

Notes on this clone: The junction and the germline gene differ at one end; a read error may be behind it. The chain carries TRBV7-8 and TRBJ2-1, with 9 bases identical to TRBD2. Germline V gene data show CDR1 as SGHVS and CDR2 as FQNEAQ. CDR3 length: 11 amino acids. The CDR3 bases are TGTGCCAGCCGGTCCGGGACTAGCCTAGTCTTC. Translating it yields CASRSGTSLVF.

This chain joins TRBV2 and TRBJ2-3; TRBD2 agrees at 11 bases. CDR1 and CDR2 from the germline V gene are SNHLY and FYNNEI. Trimming cost V 6 bases and J 0 bases; bases outside gene matches: 8. The CDR3 has 17 residues. The CDR3 DNA is TGTGCCAGCAGCGCACCGGGACTAGCGGCTAGCACAGATACGCAGTATTTT. Translating it yields CASSAPGLAASTDTQYF.

The chain couples TRBV5-1 to TRBJ2-6, with a possible D match to TRBD2 (6 bases). This CDR3 contains 15 residues. In germline, CDR1 is SGHRS, CDR2 YFSETQ. Trimming cost V 4 bases and J 0 bases, with 8 bases left between them. The CDR3 bases are TGCGCCAGCAGCGACGGGAGCTCTGGGGCCAACGTCCTGACTTTC. This sequence encodes CASSDGSSGANVLTF.

In this sample, this clone turned up a few times. This chain connects TRBV5-4 to TRBJ2-5; 13 bases agree with TRBD2. CDR3 size: 15 residues. CDR1 is SGHNT and CDR2 is YYREEE in the germline V gene (reference sequence). Losses at the gene ends were 5 bases for V and 3 bases for J; bases not matched to a gene: 4. The CDR3 nucleotides read TGTGCCAGCAGACCCGGGACTAGCGGGGAAGAGACCCAGTACTTC. Protein: CASRPGTSGEETQYF. Full variable domain (missing parts from reference TRBV5-4 and TRBJ2-5): ETGVTQSPTHLIKTRGQQVTLRCSSQSGHNTVSWYQQALGQGPQFIFQYYREEENGRGNFPPRFSGLQFPNYSSELNVNALELDDSALYLCASRPGTSGEETQYFGPGTRLLVL.

This rearrangement joins TRBV25-1 to TRBJ2-1; weak D call: TRBD2 (5 bases). CDR1 MGHDK and CDR2 SYGVNS come from the germline V gene. CDR3 length: 16 residues. Trimming removed 1 base from V and 5 bases from J, with 15 bases in between. The chain's CDR3 is CASSELGGRPNNEQFF. The CDR3 DNA follows: TGTGCCAGCAGTGAATTAGGCGGGCGACCCAACAATGAGCAGTTCTTC. Supplemented by reference TRBV25-1 and TRBJ2-1, the full variable domain reads EADIYQTPRYLVIGTGKKITLECSQTMGHDKMYWYQQDPGMELHLIHYSYGVNSTEKGDLSSESTVSRIRTEHFPLTLESARPSHTSQYLCASSELGGRPNNEQFFGPGTRLTVL.

The chain combines TRBV7-3 with TRBJ2-5; 8 nucleotides line up with TRBD2. J was trimmed by 6 bases and V by 4 bases; bases with no gene match: 10. The CDR3 is 15 amino acids. Germline V gene lookup returns CDR1 SGHTA and CDR2 FQGTGA. DNA for the CDR3: TGTGCCAGCAGCTCGTCAGCGGGAGTGGGAAAGACCCAGTACTTC. Its translation is CASSSSAGVGKTQYF.

J is TRBJ2-3 and V is TRBV30; D remains ambiguous. Deletions cut 2 bases from V and 4 bases from J, with 10 bases between. In germline, CDR1 is GTSNPN, CDR2 SVGIG (reference sequence). The CDR3 extends over 13 amino acids. The CDR3 sequence is CAWSFSSADTQYF. DNA of the CDR3: TGTGCCTGGAGTTTTAGCAGCGCAGATACGCAGTATTTT.

The chain links TRBV5-1 to TRBJ2-7, with 9 bases that match TRBD1. Germline V gene data show CDR1 as SGHRS and CDR2 as YFSETQ. This CDR3 spans 17 amino acids. The trim removed 4 bases at V and 5 bases at J, leaving 16 bases unmatched. The CDR3 region has the DNA TGCGCCAGCAGCCTCAATCCTATAGGGACAGGGTCTGACGAGCAGTACTTC. This codes for CASSLNPIGTGSDEQYF.

The V gene is TRBV5-4, the J gene TRBJ2-7, with 10 bases fitting TRBD1. The trim removed 6 bases at V and 2 bases at J, leaving 5 bases unmatched. The CDR3 extends over 14 amino acids. Germline loops: CDR1 SGHNT, CDR2 YYREEE (reference sequence). The CDR3 here is CASTSGQGPYEQYF. CDR3 DNA sequence: TGTGCCAGCACCTCGGGACAGGGGCCCTACGAGCAGTACTTC. The whole variable domain, filled in from reference TRBV5-4 and TRBJ2-7, reads ETGVTQSPTHLIKTRGQQVTLRCSSQSGHNTVSWYQQALGQGPQFIFQYYREEENGRGNFPPRFSGLQFPNYSSELNVNALELDDSALYLCASTSGQGPYEQYFGPGTRLTVT.

The gene calls are TRBV5-1 and TRBJ2-7; 7 positions agree with TRBD1. Per the germline V gene, CDR1 is SGHRS and CDR2 is YFSETQ. V lost 1 base and J lost 1; bases outside the gene matches: 5. This CDR3 has 15 residues. The CDR3 is CASSLLGDSSYEQYF. In DNA form, the CDR3 reads TGCGCCAGCAGCTTGTTGGGGGACAGTTCCTACGAGCAGTACTTC.

The chain has TRBV7-9 and TRBJ2-5, with 12 bases fitting TRBD1. J lost 5 bases, V lost 5 bases, and 9 bases had no gene match. CDR1 and CDR2 from the germline V gene are SEHNR and FQNEAQ (reference sequence). The CDR3 is made up of 16 amino acids. Written as DNA, the CDR3 is TGTGCCAGCAGCAGAGGGGACAGGGGGCGTCGGGAGACCCAGTACTTC. Residues: CASSRGDRGRRETQYF.

This clone was seen a handful of times. The rearrangement uses TRBV10-3 and TRBJ2-7, with D possibly TRBD2 on 6 matching bases. The CDR3 runs 14 residues. Germline V gene lookup returns CDR1 ENHRY and CDR2 SYGVKD. Trimming pared 3 bases from V and 4 bases from J, leaving 13 bases between. CDR3 DNA: TGTGCCATCAGTGAAGGAGGGAACTATTACGAGCAGTACTTC. It encodes CAISEGGNYYEQYF.

This chain links TRBV6-5 with TRBJ1-4, with D possibly being TRBD1 (6 bases). Germline values: CDR1 MNHEY, CDR2 SVGAGI. This CDR3 is built from 15 residues. The ends were cut back, 5 bases at V and 4 bases at J, with 14 bases in the middle. The CDR3 nucleotides read TGTGCCAGCAGTATTACGGGACACCTTAATGAAAAACTGTTTTTT. Its translation: CASSITGHLNEKLFF.

This clone appeared a few times. V and J are TRBV7-9 and TRBJ2-3, with 10 positions matching TRBD2. CDR1 is SEHNR, CDR2 FQNEAQ, per germline (reference sequence). The CDR3 has 18 amino acids. V shed 3 bases and J 9 bases; nucleotides not matched to a gene: 18. CDR3 coding DNA: TGTGCCAGCAGCTTTACACCGGGACTAGCGACAACCCATGGGACGCAGTATTTT. It yields the protein CASSFTPGLATTHGTQYF.

This rearrangement joins TRBV4-3 to TRBJ1-2; no clear D. V lost 1 base and J 5 bases, leaving 11 bases between the germline ends. Per the germline V gene, CDR1 is LGHNA and CDR2 is YSLEER. CDR3 size: 14 residues. DNA of the CDR3: TGCGCCAGCAGCCAAGTTGAGGGTCCGTATGGCTACACCTTC. Its protein is CASSQVEGPYGYTF.

This clone occurred once. This chain uses TRBV2 with TRBJ1-4; D may be TRBD1 (5 bases). CDR1 and CDR2 from the germline V gene are SNHLY and FYNNEI. Deletions cut 4 bases from V and 7 bases from J, with 16 bases between. CDR3 length equals 15 residues. CDR3 nucleotide sequence: TGTGCCAGCAGTGGGGCCAGGGTAACCGTTGAAAAACTGTTTTTT. This sequence encodes CASSGARVTVEKLFF.

This chain connects TRBV11-2 to TRBJ1-5, with unresolved D. The germline CDR1 and CDR2 sequences are SGHAT and FQNNGV. The length of the CDR3 is 13 residues. The germline V and J ends were trimmed by 1 base and 4 bases, with 5 bases remaining between them. CDR3 amino acids: CASSLVSNQPQHF. For the CDR3, the DNA is TGTGCCAGCAGCTTAGTCTCGAATCAGCCCCAGCATTTT. Filled out from reference TRBV11-2 and TRBJ1-5, the complete variable domain reads EAGVAQSPRYKIIEKRQSVAFWCNPISGHATLYWYQQILGQGPKLLIQFQNNGVVDDSQLPKDRFSAERLKGVDSTLKIQPAKLEDSAVYLCASSLVSNQPQHFGDGTRLSIL.

This chain links TRBV9 with TRBJ2-2; 12 bases agree with TRBD1. Trimming at V came to 3 bases and at J to 6 bases, leaving 6 bases not matched to a gene. Germline V lookup: CDR1 SGDLS, CDR2 YYNGEE. The CDR3 spans 16 residues. The CDR3 DNA is TGTGCCAGCAGCGCGGGACAGGGGGCCTATGCCGGGGAGCTGTTTTTT. This translates into CASSAGQGAYAGELFF.

The rearrangement joins TRBV6-6 to TRBJ1-2; 10 nucleotides line up with TRBD1. The CDR3 has 14 amino acids. The ends lost 6 bases at V and 4 bases at J; junction bases unmatched: 5. From germline, CDR1 is MNHNY and CDR2 SVGAGI (reference sequence). CDR3 DNA sequence: TGTGCCAGCAGGCCGACAGGGGGCAGCTATGGCTACACCTTC. This sequence encodes CASRPTGGSYGYTF.

CDR3 amino acids: CSGKREGRVDEQFF. Written as DNA, the CDR3 is TGCAGCGGAAAGCGGGAGGGCCGGGTGGATGAGCAGTTCTTC. The chain recombines TRBV29-1 with TRBJ2-1, with 10 bases fitting TRBD2. The CDR3 is 14 amino acids. Germline V gene data show CDR1 as SQVTM and CDR2 as ANQGSEA. Trimming removed 7 bases from V and 8 bases from J; junction bases left unmatched: 11.

The chain couples TRBV2 to TRBJ1-3, with 7 bases fitting TRBD1. This CDR3 contains 13 residues. Trimming cost V 7 bases and J 4 bases; bases outside gene matches: 4. Germline values: CDR1 SNHLY, CDR2 FYNNEI. CDR3 protein: CASMRGPGNTIYF. CDR3 DNA sequence: TGTGCCAGCATGAGGGGGCCCGGAAACACCATATATTTT.

This clone showed up just once. The rearrangement links TRBV19 to TRBJ1-2; 8 bases line up with TRBD1. This CDR3 is 13 amino acids long. The V gene end was trimmed by 6 bases and the J gene end by 4 bases; junction bases not matched to a gene: 4. Germline V gene lookup returns CDR1 LNHDA and CDR2 SQIVND (reference sequence). CDR3 coding DNA: TGTGCCAGTAGAACGGACAGGGCCTATGGCTACACCTTC. Translating gives CASRTDRAYGYTF.

V and J are TRBV6-5 and TRBJ1-3, with TRBD1 identical over 7 bases. The germline V gene has CDR1 MNHEY and CDR2 SVGAGI. The CDR3 consists of 15 residues. With 4 bases clipped from V and 0 bases from J, the junction kept 3 bases outside the gene matches. The CDR3 DNA reads TGTGCCAGCAGTTTACAGGGGACCTCTGGAAACACCATATATTTT. It codes for CASSLQGTSGNTIYF.

The chain has TRBV4-3 and TRBJ1-4, with 9 bases identical to TRBD1. With V trimmed by 3 bases and J by 4 bases, 3 bases remained unmatched. Germline CDR1 reads LGHNA; CDR2 reads YSLEER. This CDR3 has 15 amino acids. DNA of the CDR3: TGCGCCAGCAGCCACGGACAGGGGATTAATGAAAAACTGTTTTTT. This translates into CASSHGQGINEKLFF.

The CDR3 loop reads CASSARLANEQFF. For the CDR3, the DNA is TGTGCCAGCAGCGCCAGACTTGCCAATGAGCAGTTCTTC. The chain uses TRBV9 and TRBJ2-1; no clear D gene. The CDR3 extends over 13 amino acids. CDR1 and CDR2 from the germline V gene are SGDLS and YYNGEE. Trimming took 3 bases from V and 6 from J, leaving 10 bases between them.